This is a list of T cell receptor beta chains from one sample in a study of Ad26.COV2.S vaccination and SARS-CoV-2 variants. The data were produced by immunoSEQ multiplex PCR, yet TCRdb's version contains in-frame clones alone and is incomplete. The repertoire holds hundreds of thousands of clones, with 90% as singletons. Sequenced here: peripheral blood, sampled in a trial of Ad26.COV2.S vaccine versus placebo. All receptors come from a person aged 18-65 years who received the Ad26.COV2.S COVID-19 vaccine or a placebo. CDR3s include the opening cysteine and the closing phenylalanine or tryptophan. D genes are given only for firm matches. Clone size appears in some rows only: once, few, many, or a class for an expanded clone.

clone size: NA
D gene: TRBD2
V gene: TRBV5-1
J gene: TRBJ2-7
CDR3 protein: CASSLDGLAPGEQYF
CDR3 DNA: TGCGCCAGCAGCTTGGACGGACTAGCCCCCGGCGAGCAGTACTTC

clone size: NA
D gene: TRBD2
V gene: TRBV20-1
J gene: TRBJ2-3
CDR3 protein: CSASGVLAGTDTQYF
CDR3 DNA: TGCAGTGCTAGTGGAGTCCTAGCGGGAACAGATACGCAGTATTTT

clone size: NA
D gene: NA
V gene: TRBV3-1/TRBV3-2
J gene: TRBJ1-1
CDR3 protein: CASSQDQARNTEAFF
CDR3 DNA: TGTGCCAGCAGCCAAGATCAGGCCAGGAACACTGAAGCTTTCTTT

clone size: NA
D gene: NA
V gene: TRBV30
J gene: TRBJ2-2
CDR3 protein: CAWSERLPTNTGELFF
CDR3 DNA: TGTGCCTGGAGTGAGCGGTTACCAACCAACACCGGGGAGCTGTTTTTT

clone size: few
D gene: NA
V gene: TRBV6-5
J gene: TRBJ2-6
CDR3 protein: CATGRGGSGANVLTF
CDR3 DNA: TGTGCCACGGGAAGGGGGGGCTCTGGGGCCAACGTCCTGACTTTC

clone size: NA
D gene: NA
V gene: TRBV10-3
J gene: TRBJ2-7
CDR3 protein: CAISEGGGEQYF
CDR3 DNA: TGTGCCATCAGTGAGGGGGGTGGCGAGCAGTACTTC

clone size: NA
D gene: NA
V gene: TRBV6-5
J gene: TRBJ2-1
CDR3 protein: CASSSAQLFNEQFF
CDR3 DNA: TGTGCCAGCAGTTCGGCACAGCTATTCAATGAGCAGTTCTTC

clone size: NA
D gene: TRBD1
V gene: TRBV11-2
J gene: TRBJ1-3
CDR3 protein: CASSKSSDRVRSIYF
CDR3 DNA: TGTGCCAGCAGCAAATCCTCGGACAGGGTTCGCAGCATATATTTT

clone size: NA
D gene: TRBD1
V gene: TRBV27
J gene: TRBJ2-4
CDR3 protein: CASSAQTGLLAKNIQYF
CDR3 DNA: TGTGCCAGCAGTGCCCAGACAGGGCTGCTAGCCAAAAACATTCAGTACTTC

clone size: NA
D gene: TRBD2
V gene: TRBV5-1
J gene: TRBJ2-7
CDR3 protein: CASSLKRTSGNFEQYF
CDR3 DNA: TGCGCCAGCAGCTTGAAGAGGACTAGCGGGAATTTCGAGCAGTACTTC

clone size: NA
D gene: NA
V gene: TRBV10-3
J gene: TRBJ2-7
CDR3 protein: CAISAMEGYEQYF
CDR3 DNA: TGTGCCATCAGTGCTATGGAGGGGTACGAGCAGTACTTC

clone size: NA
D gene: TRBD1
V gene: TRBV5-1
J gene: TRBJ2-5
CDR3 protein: CASNDRVQETQYF
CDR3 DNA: TGCGCCAGCAACGACAGGGTCCAAGAGACCCAGTACTTC

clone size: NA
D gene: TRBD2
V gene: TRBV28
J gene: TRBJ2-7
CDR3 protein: CASSLAGTSGSYEQYF
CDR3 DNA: TGTGCCAGCAGTTTAGCTGGGACTAGCGGCTCCTACGAGCAGTACTTC

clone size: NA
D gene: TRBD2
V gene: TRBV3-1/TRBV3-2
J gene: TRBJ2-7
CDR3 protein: CASSQDLAGADEQYF
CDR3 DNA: TGTGCCAGCAGCCAAGATCTTGCGGGAGCTGACGAGCAGTACTTC

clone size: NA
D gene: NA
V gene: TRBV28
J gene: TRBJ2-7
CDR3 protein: CASSSPRGGGSYEQYF
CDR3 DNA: TGTGCCAGCAGTTCCCCCCGCGGGGGCGGATCCTACGAGCAGTACTTC

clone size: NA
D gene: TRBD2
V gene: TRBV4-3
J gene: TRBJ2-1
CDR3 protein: CASSQDVVAGGYNEQFF
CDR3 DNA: TGCGCCAGCAGCCAAGATGTCGTTGCGGGAGGCTACAATGAGCAGTTCTTC

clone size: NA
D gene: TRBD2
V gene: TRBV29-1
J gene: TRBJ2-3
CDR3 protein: CSVEQPSGSADTQYF
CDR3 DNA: TGCAGCGTTGAACAGCCTAGCGGGAGCGCAGATACGCAGTATTTT

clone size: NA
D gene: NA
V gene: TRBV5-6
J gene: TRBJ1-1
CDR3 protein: CASSFDGAQTEAFF
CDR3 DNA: TGTGCCAGCAGCTTTGACGGGGCACAGACTGAAGCTTTCTTT

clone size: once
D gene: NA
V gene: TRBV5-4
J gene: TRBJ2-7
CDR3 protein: CASSSELQGYEQYF
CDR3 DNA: TGTGCCAGCAGCTCCGAACTTCAGGGATACGAGCAGTACTTC

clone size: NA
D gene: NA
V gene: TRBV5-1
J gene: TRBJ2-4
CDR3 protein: CASSLGWEGFDKNIQYF
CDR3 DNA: TGCGCCAGCAGCTTGGGGTGGGAAGGATTCGACAAAAACATTCAGTACTTC

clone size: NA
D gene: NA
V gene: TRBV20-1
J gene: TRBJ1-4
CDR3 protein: CSASRSNEKLFF
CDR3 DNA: TGCAGTGCTAGTCGATCTAATGAAAAACTGTTTTTT

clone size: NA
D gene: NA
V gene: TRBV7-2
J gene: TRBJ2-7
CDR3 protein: CASSLVWFNPSYEQYF
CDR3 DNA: TGTGCCAGCAGCTTAGTATGGTTTAACCCTTCCTACGAGCAGTACTTC

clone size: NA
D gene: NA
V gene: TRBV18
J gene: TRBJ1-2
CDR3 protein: CASSADMNGYTF
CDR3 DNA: TGTGCCAGCTCAGCGGACATGAACGGCTACACCTTC

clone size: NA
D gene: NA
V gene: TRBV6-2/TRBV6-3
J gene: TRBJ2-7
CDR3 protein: CASSSSSPIYEQYF
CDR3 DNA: TGTGCCAGCAGTTCTTCCTCTCCAATCTACGAGCAGTACTTC

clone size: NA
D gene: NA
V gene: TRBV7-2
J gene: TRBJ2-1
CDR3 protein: CASSPSEWANEQFF
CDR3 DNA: TGTGCCAGCAGCCCTAGCGAATGGGCCAATGAGCAGTTCTTC

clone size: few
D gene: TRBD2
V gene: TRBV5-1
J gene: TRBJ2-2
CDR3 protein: CASTREANTGELFF
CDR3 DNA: TGCGCCAGTACACGGGAGGCGAACACCGGGGAGCTGTTTTTT

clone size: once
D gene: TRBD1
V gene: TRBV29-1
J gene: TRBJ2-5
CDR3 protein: CSAGDSKQETQYF
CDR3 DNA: TGCAGCGCCGGGGACAGCAAGCAAGAGACCCAGTACTTC